This T cell receptor (beta chain) was captured by sequencing in a study of blood T cell repertoires in COVID-19. Across the study: Acute-phase and convalescent COVID-19 samples originated in the United States, Italy and Spain. From T cells, B-cell-depleted T cells, or PBMCs came the material, which was cDNA or gDNA.

The authors' processing: Amplifying reference gene primers gave estimates of nucleated cell counts. Profiling relied on immunoSEQ multiplex PCR, and the TCRdb table lists in-frame clones only, not all of them. D and trimming come from the DNA, and the V and J calls and clone size come from that table. The sample consists of around 50,000 clones, more than 75% of them appearing once. The CDR3 loop spans 16 amino acids. The V and J ends lost 4 bases and 6 bases, in that order; junction bases with no gene match: 10. Germline values: CDR1 SGHNT, CDR2 YYREEE (reference sequence). The source of this sequence is an older woman with acute or convalescent COVID-19. The sequencing sample was made of peripheral blood. The chain joins TRBV5-4 to TRBJ1-2; TRBD1 aligns across 12 bases. The CDR3 DNA is TGTGCCAGCAGCGGTGGGGGGGACAGGGGGCAAAATGGCTACACCTTC. Protein sequence: CASSGGGDRGQNGYTF.